A single sample gave rise to the 7 T cell receptor beta chains below, sequenced in a study of blood T cell repertoires in COVID-19. TCRdb's copy holds only in-frame clones and misses some; the assay was immunoSEQ multiplex PCR. The sample comprises over 200,000 clones, roughly nine tenths of which are singletons, and over 3% rests with the top ten. The material sequenced was PBMCs or T cells enriched from blood (not recorded which). The receptors were sampled from a woman aged 50 to 65 in a cohort exposed to, infected with or recovered from COVID-19 (not recorded which).

The V call is TRBV19, the J call TRBJ2-5; maybe TRBD2 (6 bases). This CDR3 has 15 amino acids. Germline loops: CDR1 LNHDA, CDR2 SQIVND (reference sequence). V shed 4 bases and J shed 5 bases, with 17 bases lying between them. Written as DNA, the CDR3 is TGTGCCAGTAGTACCGGGGGATTGGACCGGGAGACCCAGTACTTC. It codes for CASSTGGLDRETQYF.

This clone was counted between two and nine times. CDR3 in amino acids: CASSEAGQGNAFF. CDR3 DNA sequence: TGTGCCAGCAGTGAAGCGGGGCAGGGGAACGCTTTCTTT. The V gene is TRBV2, the J gene TRBJ1-1, with D possibly being TRBD1 (6 bases). The CDR3 length is 13 residues. V shed 0 bases and J shed 11 bases, with 13 bases lying between them. CDR1 SNHLY and CDR2 FYNNEI come from the germline V gene.

The V gene is TRBV30, the J gene TRBJ1-2, with 7 bases identical to TRBD1. This CDR3 contains 18 residues. Germline V CDR1 and CDR2: GTSNPN, SVGIG (reference sequence). The J segment lost 0 bases and the V segment lost 2 bases, leaving 15 bases of the junction unmatched. CDR3 DNA: TGTGCCTGGAGTCCTAACCCGGGACAGAGCTTCACTAACTATGGCTACACCTTC. As protein: CAWSPNPGQSFTNYGYTF. The full variable domain, its missing parts supplied by reference TRBV30 and TRBJ1-2, is SQTIHQWPATLVQPVGSPLSLECTVEGTSNPNLYWYRQAAGRGLQLLFYSVGIGQISSEVPQNLSASRPQDRQFILSSKKLLLSDSGFYLCAWSPNPGQSFTNYGYTFGSGTRLTVV.

A few counts support this clone. The V call is TRBV7-2, the J call TRBJ2-5; 15 bases align to TRBD2. The CDR3 runs to 16 residues. V shed 5 bases, J shed 4 bases, and the junction held 5 bases outside the gene matches. Germline-derived CDR1 and CDR2 are SGHTA and FQGNSA. The CDR3 sequence: CASSKGLAGGGETQYF. The CDR3 nucleotides read TGTGCCAGCAGCAAGGGACTAGCGGGGGGAGGAGAGACCCAGTACTTC.

The chain employs TRBV10-3 and TRBJ1-1; 9 bases agree with TRBD1. Germline V gene lookup returns CDR1 ENHRY and CDR2 SYGVKD. This CDR3 comprises 14 residues. Trimming at V came to 5 bases and at J to 3 bases, leaving 4 bases not matched to a gene. The CDR3 here is CAISLTGGDTEAFF. The CDR3 nucleotides are TGTGCCATCAGTCTGACAGGGGGGGACACTGAAGCTTTCTTT.

The chain uses TRBV7-9 and TRBJ1-4; 10 nucleotides match TRBD1. Unmatched junction bases numbered 10, after V lost 3 bases and J lost 6 bases. Germline V lookup: CDR1 SEHNR, CDR2 FQNEAQ (reference sequence). The length of the CDR3 is 17 residues. The CDR3 DNA follows: TGTGCCAGCAGCTTGGGACAGGGGAGGAGAGGAGATGAAAAACTGTTTTTT. Its protein is CASSLGQGRRGDEKLFF.

The chain couples TRBV6-2 or TRBV6-3 to TRBJ2-2; D unclear. Germline V gene data show CDR1 as MNHEY and CDR2 as SVGEGT. V lost 5 bases to trimming and J lost 6 bases, with 7 bases between them. The CDR3 extends over 12 amino acids. CDR3 in DNA: TGTGCCAGCAGTCAACAAGCCGGGGAGCTGTTTTTT. It yields the protein CASSQQAGELFF.